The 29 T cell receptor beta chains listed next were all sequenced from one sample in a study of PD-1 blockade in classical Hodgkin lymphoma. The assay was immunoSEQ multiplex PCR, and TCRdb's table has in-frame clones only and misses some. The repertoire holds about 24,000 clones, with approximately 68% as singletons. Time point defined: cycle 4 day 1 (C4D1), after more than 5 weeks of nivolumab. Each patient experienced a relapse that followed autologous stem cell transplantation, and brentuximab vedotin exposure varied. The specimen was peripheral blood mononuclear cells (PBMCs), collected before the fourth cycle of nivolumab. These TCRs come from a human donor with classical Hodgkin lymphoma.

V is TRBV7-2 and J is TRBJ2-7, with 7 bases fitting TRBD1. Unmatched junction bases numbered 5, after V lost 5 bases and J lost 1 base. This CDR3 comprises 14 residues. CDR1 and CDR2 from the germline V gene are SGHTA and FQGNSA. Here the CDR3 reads CASSPGQVSYEQYF. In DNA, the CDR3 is TGTGCCAGCAGCCCCGGACAGGTATCCTACGAGCAGTACTTC.

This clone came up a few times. The CDR3 bases are TGTGCCACTGAAGTTCCCTCAAGCGGGACCCAGTACTTC. Protein product: CATEVPSSGTQYF. The chain joins TRBV15 to TRBJ2-5, with D possibly TRBD2 on 5 matching bases. The CDR3 sequence is 13 residues long. V was pared by 9 bases and J by 7 bases, with 18 bases between. Germline V gives CDR1 LNHNV, CDR2 YYDKDF (reference sequence).

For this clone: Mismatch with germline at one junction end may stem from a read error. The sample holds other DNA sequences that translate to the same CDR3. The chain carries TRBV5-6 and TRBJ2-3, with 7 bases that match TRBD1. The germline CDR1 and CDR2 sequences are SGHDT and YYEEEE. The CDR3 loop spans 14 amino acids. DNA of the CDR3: TGTGCCAGTAGCTCCCAGGGGGTCTGGGATACGCAGTATTTT. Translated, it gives CASSSQGVWDTQYF.

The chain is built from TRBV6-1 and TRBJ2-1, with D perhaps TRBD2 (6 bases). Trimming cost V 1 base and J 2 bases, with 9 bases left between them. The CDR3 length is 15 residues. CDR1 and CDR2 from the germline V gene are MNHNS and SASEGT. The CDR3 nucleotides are TGTGCCAGCAGTGAAGACCGGACTACCTACAATGAGCAGTTCTTC. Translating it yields CASSEDRTTYNEQFF.

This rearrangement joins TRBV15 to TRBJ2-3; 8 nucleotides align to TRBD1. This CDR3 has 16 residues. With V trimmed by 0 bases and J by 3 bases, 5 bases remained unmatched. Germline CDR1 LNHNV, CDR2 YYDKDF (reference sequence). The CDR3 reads CATSRDRDRSTDTQYF. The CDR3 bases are TGTGCCACCAGCAGAGACCGGGACAGGTCAACAGATACGCAGTATTTT.

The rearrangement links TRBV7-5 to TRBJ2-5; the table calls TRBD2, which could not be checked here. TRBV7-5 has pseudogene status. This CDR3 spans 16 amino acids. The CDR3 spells CVRSLVGGGPKETQYF. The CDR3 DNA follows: TGTGTCAGAAGCTTAGTGGGCGGGGGGCCGAAAGAGACCCAGTACTTC.

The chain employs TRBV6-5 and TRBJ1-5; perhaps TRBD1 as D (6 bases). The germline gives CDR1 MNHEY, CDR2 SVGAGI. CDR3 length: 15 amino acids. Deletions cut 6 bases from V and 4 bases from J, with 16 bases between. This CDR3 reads CASRDTGIPNQPQHF. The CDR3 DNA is TGTGCCAGCAGGGATACAGGGATCCCAAATCAGCCCCAGCATTTT.

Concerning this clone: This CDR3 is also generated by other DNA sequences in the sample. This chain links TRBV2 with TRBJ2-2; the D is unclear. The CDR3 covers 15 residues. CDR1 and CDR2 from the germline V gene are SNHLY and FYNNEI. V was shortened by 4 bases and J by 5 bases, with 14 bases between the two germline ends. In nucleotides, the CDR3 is TGTGCCAGCAGTGGGAGCGCGACGAGGACCGGGGAGCTGTTTTTT. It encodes CASSGSATRTGELFF.

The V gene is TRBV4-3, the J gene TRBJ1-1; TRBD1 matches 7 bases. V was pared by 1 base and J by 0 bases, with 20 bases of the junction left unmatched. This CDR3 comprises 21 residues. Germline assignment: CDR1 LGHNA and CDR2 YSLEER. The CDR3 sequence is CASSQVWGNRGGRHLNTEAFF. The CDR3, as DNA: TGCGCCAGCAGCCAAGTTTGGGGGAACAGAGGGGGCCGCCACCTGAACACTGAAGCTTTCTTT.

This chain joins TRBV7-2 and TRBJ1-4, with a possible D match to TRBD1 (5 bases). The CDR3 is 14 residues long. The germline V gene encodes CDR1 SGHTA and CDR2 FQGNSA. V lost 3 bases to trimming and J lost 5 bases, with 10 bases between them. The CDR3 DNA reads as TGTGCCAGCAGCTTGGGGCCGTGGAATGAAAAACTGTTTTTT. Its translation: CASSLGPWNEKLFF.

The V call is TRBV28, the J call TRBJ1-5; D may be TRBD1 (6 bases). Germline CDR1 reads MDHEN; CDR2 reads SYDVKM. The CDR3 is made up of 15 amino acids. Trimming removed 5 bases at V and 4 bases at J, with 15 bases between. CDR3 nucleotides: TGTGCCAGCAGTAGCCCAGGGGCAGGTAATCAGCCCCAGCATTTT. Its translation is CASSSPGAGNQPQHF.

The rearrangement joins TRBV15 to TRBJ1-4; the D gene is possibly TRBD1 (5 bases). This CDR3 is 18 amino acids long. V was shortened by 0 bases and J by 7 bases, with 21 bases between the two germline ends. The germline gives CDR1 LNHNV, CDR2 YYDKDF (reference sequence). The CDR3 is CATSRDLKAGYGGEKLFF. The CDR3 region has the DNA TGTGCCACCAGCAGAGATCTGAAGGCGGGCTACGGGGGTGAAAAACTGTTTTTT.

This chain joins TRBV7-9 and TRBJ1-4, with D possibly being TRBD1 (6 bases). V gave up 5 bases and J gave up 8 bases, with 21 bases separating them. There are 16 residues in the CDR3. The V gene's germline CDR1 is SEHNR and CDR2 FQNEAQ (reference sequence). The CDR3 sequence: CASSAFIQGGREKLFF. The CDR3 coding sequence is TGTGCCAGCAGCGCCTTCATACAGGGAGGAAGGGAAAAACTGTTTTTT.

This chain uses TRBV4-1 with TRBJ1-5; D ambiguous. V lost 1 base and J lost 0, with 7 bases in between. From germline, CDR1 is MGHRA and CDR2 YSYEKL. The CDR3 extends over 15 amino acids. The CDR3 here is CASSQAQVSNQPQHF. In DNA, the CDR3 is TGCGCCAGCAGCCAAGCCCAAGTTAGCAATCAGCCCCAGCATTTT.

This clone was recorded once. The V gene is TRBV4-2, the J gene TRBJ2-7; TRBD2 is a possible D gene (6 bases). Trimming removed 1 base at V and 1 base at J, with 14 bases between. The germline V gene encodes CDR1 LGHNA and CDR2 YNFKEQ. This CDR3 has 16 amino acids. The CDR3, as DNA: TGTGCCAGCAGCCAAGGGCTCCGGGACTTATCCTACGAGCAGTACTTC. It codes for CASSQGLRDLSYEQYF.

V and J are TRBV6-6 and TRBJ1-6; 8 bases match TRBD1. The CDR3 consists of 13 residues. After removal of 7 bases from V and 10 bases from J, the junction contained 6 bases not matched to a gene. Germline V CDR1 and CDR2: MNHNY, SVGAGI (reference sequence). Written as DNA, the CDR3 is TGTGCCAGCAAGGACAGGGAAAGGTCACCCCTCCACTTT. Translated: CASKDRERSPLHF.

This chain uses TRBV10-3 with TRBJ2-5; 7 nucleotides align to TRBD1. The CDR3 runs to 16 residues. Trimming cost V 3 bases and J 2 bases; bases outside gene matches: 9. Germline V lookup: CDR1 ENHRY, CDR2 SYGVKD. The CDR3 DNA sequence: TGTGCCATCAGTGACATCCTTGGGGACAGTCAAGAGACCCAGTACTTC. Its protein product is CAISDILGDSQETQYF.

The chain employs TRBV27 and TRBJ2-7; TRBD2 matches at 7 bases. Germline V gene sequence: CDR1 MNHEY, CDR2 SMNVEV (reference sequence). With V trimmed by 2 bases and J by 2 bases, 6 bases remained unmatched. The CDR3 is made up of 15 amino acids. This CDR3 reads CASSLGTSGTYEQYF. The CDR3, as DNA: TGTGCCAGCAGTTTAGGGACCAGCGGGACCTACGAGCAGTACTTC.

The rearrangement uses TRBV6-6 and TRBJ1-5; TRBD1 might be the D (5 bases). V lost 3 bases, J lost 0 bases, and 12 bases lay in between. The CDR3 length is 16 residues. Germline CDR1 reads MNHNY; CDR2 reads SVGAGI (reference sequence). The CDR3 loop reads CASSYGAHYSNQPQHF. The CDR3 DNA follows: TGTGCCAGCAGTTATGGGGCGCATTATAGCAATCAGCCCCAGCATTTT.

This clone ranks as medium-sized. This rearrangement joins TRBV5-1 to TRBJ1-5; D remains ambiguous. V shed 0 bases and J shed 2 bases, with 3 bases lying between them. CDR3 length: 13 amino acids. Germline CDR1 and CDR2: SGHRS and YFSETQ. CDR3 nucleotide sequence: TGCGCCAGCAGCTTGGATGGCAATCAGCCCCAGCATTTT. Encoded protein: CASSLDGNQPQHF.

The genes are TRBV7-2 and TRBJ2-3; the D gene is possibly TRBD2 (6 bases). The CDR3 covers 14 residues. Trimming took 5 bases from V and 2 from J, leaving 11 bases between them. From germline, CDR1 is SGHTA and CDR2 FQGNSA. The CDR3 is CASSQGLITDTQYF. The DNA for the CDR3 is TGTGCCAGCAGCCAGGGACTTATCACAGATACGCAGTATTTT.

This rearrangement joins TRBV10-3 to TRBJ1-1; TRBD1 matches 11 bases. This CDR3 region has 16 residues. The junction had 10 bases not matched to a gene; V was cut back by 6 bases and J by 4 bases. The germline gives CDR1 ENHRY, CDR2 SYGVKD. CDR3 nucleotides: TGTGCCATCAGCCCCGGACAGGGGGCGGGGGGCACTGAAGCTTTCTTT. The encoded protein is CAISPGQGAGGTEAFF.

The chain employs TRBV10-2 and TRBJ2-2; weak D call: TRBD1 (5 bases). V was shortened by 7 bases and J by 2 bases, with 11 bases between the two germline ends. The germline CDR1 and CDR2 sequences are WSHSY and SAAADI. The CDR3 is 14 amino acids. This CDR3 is CASKIQGNTGELFF. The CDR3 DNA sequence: TGCGCCAGCAAAATTCAGGGTAACACCGGGGAGCTGTTTTTT.

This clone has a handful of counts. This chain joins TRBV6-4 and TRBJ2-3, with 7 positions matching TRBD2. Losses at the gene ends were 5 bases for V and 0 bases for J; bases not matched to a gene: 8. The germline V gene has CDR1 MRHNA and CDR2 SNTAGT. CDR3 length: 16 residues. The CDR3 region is CASSPTGGTSTDTQYF. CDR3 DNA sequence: TGTGCCAGCAGTCCTACCGGGGGGACTAGCACAGATACGCAGTATTTT.

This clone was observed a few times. This chain's CDR3 is CASSQDRGTSGGTTDTQYF. CDR3 bases: TGTGCCAGCAGCCAAGATCGAGGGACTAGCGGGGGGACCACAGATACGCAGTATTTT. The chain joins TRBV4-2 to TRBJ2-3; 15 nucleotides line up with TRBD2. V gave up 0 bases and J gave up 2 bases; unmatched junction bases: 6. The CDR3 is made up of 19 amino acids. The germline gives CDR1 LGHNA, CDR2 YNFKEQ.

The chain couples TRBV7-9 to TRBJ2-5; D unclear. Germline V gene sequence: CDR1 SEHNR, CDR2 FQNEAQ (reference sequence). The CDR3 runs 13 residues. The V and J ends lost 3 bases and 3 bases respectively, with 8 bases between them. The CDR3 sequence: CASSFTAEETQYF. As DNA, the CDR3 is TGTGCCAGCAGCTTCACGGCGGAAGAGACCCAGTACTTC.

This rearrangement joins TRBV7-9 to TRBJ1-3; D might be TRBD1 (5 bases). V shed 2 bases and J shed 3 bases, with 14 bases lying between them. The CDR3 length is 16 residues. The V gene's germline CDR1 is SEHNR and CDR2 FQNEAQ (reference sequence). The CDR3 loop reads CASSLWSRVFGNTIYF. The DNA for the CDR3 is TGTGCCAGCAGCTTATGGTCCAGGGTGTTTGGAAACACCATATATTTT.

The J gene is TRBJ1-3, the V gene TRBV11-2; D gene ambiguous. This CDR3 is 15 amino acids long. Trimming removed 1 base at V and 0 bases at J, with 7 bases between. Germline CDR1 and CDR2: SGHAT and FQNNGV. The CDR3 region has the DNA TGTGCCAGCAGCTTAGTTATCGGCTCTGGAAACACCATATATTTT. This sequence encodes CASSLVIGSGNTIYF.

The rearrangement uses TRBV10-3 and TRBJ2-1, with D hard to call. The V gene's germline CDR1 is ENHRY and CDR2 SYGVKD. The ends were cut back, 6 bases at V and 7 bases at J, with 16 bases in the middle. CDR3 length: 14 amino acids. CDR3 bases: TGTGCCATCAGGGAAACCGTCACAGCGAATGAGCAGTTCTTC. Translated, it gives CAIRETVTANEQFF.